This T cell receptor (beta chain) was recorded in a study of beta chain features in type 1 diabetes. Study overall: Age, gender and cell yields were alike across patients and healthy donors. In all, more than 90,000,000 sorted cells from all samples were analyzed. Findings and caveats of the study: More deletions and fewer insertions at VDJ junctions were seen in type 1 diabetes patients. Among patients with Type 1 diabetes, TCRB CDR3s were moderately but significantly shorter in every one of the four CD4+ subsets.

Expressed TCRB transcripts were sequenced because the isolated RNA had all been reverse transcribed beforehand. Data came from immunoSEQ multiplex PCR; TCRdb stores just in-frame clones and leaves some out. Of 640,000 or so clones in the sample, 13% are singletons; the top ten hold less than 0.025%. Germline CDR1 SGHDN, CDR2 FVKESK. Trimming stripped 3 bases from V and 2 bases from J, with 18 bases between. There are 17 residues in the CDR3. In its sample, this clone was seen a few times. Its antigen is as yet unknown. Purity exceeded 98% in all sorted populations. V is TRBV14 and J is TRBJ2-3; TRBD1 might be the D (6 bases). Specimen: naive CD4+ T cells from blood. The sequence was obtained from a man between 18 and 35 years old with type 1 diabetes. The CDR3 DNA reads as TGTGCCAGCAGCCACCTCTTGAGGGGGACCACCACAGATACGCAGTATTTT. Encoded protein: CASSHLLRGTTTDTQYF.